This entry is about one T cell receptor (beta chain). This sample stems from a study of T cell changes during pregnancy in multiple sclerosis. Looked up from germline, CDR1 is SGHRS and CDR2 is YFSETQ. V was pared by 4 bases and J by 2 bases, with 17 bases between. The CDR3 sequence is 16 residues long. Data came from immunoSEQ multiplex PCR; TCRdb stores just in-frame clones and leaves some out. The table has some 60,000 clones, less than 90% seen once. This sequence originates from a female donor with multiple sclerosis, enrolled in a pregnancy study. This material consisted of CD4+ T cells from peripheral blood mononuclear cells, taken in the third trimester of pregnancy. The rearrangement joins TRBV5-1 to TRBJ2-3; D unclear. The CDR3 nucleotides are TGCGCCAGCAGCGGCGGTAAGGTGAAATTCACAGATACGCAGTATTTT. It encodes CASSGGKVKFTDTQYF. Full variable domain (outside the CDR3, taken from reference TRBV5-1 and TRBJ2-3): KAGVTQTPRYLIKTRGQQVTLSCSPISGHRSVSWYQQTPGQGLQFLFEYFSETQRNKGNFPGRFSGRQFSNSRSEMNVSTLELGDSALYLCASSGGKVKFTDTQYFGPGTRLTVL.